The clone carrying this T cell receptor beta chain was found once. As yet, its antigen is unknown. This sample is part of a study of cytomegalovirus exposure and HLA in healthy donors. Researchers ran the PCR with 60 Vbeta and 13 Jbeta primers. Sequenced by immunoSEQ multiplex PCR; TCRdb stores in-frame clones only, minus some. The repertoire consists of about 160,000 clones, with approximately 80% occurring once and the leading ten covering approximately 1.3%. Germline V gives CDR1 SNHLY, CDR2 FYNNEI. The CDR3 extends over 17 amino acids. Trimming took 7 bases from V and 4 from J; bases not matched to a gene: 15. Study-wide results and caveats: Whilst most TCR sequences proved rare, a subset of public TCRs occurred across many donors. Sequencing artifact likely explains a cluster of highly shared sequence variants. A later analysis showed HLA-associated TCR beta chains outstripping equally common others in clonal expansion.

This TCR came from a man younger than 45 in good health and CMV-seronegative. Sequencing input: PBMCs. J is TRBJ2-3 and V is TRBV2, with 9 positions matching TRBD2. The CDR3 nucleotides are TGTGCCAGCAATGGCCTTGGGCGGGGGGGCCTTGCAGATACGCAGTATTTT. Encoded protein: CASNGLGRGGLADTQYF. The whole variable domain, filled in from reference TRBV2 and TRBJ2-3, reads EPEVTQTPSHQVTQMGQEVILRCVPISNHLYFYWYRQILGQKVEFLVSFYNNEISEKSEIFDDQFSVERPDGSNFTLKIRSTKLEDSAMYFCASNGLGRGGLADTQYFGPGTRLTVL.